These 5 T cell receptor beta chains were sequenced from one sample in a study of human T cells and chemical hapten exposure. Time point reported: patch test 1, 2 weeks after DPC sensitization. The treatment is: therapeutic diphenylcyclopropenone sensitization with weekly scalp DPC. TCRdb used MiXCR to reprocess the RACE reads, holding one entry per CDR3 protein. The table has about 380,000 distinct CDR3 sequences, around 5% seen once. Sequencing used whole blood, obtained in connection with sensitization to the hapten diphenylcyclopropenone (DPC). The receptors derive from a woman between 50 and 59 years old with alopecia areata. Some clones in this sample may be carry-over from other donors' samples.

This clonotype has at least ten counts. The genes are TRBV29-1 and TRBJ1-1, with D possibly being TRBD1 (5 bases). The CDR3 loop spans 8 amino acids. V was trimmed by 6 bases and J by 10 bases, leaving 6 bases between them. Germline V gene lookup returns CDR1 SQVTM and CDR2 ANQGSEA. This chain's CDR3 is CSVGGAFF. The CDR3 region has the DNA TGCAGCGTGGGGGGAGCTTTCTTT.

The V call is TRBV12-3 or TRBV12-4, the J call TRBJ2-7; 10 positions match TRBD2. V shed 0 bases and J 4 bases; nucleotides not matched to a gene: 3. The CDR3 spans 15 residues. CDR3 nucleotide sequence: TGTGCCAGCAGTTTAGCAATGACTAGCGGGTACGAGCAGTACTTC. This sequence encodes CASSLAMTSGYEQYF.

The sample holds many counts of this clonotype. CDR3 protein: CASIPGLANNEQFF. CDR3 bases: TGTGCCAGCATCCCGGGACTAGCGAACAATGAGCAGTTCTTC. The chain carries TRBV12-3 or TRBV12-4 and TRBJ2-1, with 10 bases fitting TRBD2. There are 14 residues in the CDR3. V dropped 7 bases and J dropped 5; count of bases not matched to a gene: 5.

This clonotype appeared a few times. This chain joins TRBV12-3 or TRBV12-4 and TRBJ2-4; D could derive from TRBD1 or TRBD2 (6 bases each). The CDR3 spans 13 residues. As DNA, the CDR3 is TGTGCATCGGGGGCCGGGGCCAAAAACATTCAGTACTTC. It translates to CASGAGAKNIQYF.

This clonotype has ten or more counts. This chain links TRBV7-2 with TRBJ1-2; 8 positions match TRBD1. This CDR3 spans 13 amino acids. J lost 8 bases, V lost 5 bases, and 7 bases had no gene match. Germline V CDR1 and CDR2: SGHTA, FQGNSA. The DNA of the CDR3 is TGTGCCAGCAGCCGGGACAGGAGGAGCGGCTACACCTTC. Translated, it gives CASSRDRRSGYTF.